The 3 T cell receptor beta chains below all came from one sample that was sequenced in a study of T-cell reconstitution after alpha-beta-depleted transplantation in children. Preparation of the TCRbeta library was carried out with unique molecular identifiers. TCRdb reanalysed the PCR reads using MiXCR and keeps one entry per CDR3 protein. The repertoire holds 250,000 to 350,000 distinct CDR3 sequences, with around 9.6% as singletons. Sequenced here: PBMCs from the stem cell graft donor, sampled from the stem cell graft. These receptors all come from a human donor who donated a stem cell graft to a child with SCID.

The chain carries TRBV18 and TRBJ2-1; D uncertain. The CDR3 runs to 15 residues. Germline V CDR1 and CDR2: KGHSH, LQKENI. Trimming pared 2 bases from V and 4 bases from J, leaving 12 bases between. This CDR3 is CASSPLEMIYNEQFF. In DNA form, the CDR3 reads TGTGCCAGCTCACCATTAGAGATGATTTACAATGAGCAGTTCTTC.

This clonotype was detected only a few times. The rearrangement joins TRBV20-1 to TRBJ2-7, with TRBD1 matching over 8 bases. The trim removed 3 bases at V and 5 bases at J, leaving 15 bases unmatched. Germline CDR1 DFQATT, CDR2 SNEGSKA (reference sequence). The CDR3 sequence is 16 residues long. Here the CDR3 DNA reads TGCAGTGCTAGTCCCGCCCTTAACAGGGGGGTCGACGAGCAGTACTTC. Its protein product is CSASPALNRGVDEQYF.

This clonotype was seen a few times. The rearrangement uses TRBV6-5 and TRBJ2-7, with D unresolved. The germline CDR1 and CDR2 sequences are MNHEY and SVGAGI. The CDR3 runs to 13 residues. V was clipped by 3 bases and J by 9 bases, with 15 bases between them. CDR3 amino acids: CASSYSQSGRQYF. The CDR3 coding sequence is TGTGCCAGCAGTTATTCTCAATCCGGCAGGCAGTACTTC.